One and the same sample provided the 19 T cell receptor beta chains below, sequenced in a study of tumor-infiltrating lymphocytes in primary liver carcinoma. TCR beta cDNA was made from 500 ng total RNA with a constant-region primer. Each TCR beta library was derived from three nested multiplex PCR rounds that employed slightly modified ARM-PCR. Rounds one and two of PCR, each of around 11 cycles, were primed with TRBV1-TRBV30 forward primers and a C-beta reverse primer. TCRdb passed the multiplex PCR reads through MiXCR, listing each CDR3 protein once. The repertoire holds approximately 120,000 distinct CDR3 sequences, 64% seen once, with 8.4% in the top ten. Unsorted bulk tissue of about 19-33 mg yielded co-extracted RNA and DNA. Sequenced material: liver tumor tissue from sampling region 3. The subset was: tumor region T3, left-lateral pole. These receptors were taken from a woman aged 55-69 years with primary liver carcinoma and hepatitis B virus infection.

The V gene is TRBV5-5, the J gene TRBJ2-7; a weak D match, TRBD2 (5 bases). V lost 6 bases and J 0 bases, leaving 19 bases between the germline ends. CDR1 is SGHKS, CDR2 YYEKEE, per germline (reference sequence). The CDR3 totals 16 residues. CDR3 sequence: CASTLAGSAFSYEQYF. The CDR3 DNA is TGTGCCAGCACCCTAGCAGGTTCAGCCTTCTCCTACGAGCAGTACTTC.

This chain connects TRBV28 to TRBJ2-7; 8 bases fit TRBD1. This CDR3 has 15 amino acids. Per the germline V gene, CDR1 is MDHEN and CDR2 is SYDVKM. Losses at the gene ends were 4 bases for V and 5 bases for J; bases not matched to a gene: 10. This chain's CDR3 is CASSSQGQDVDEQYF. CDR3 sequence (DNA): TGTGCCAGCAGTTCGCAGGGACAGGATGTGGACGAGCAGTACTTC.

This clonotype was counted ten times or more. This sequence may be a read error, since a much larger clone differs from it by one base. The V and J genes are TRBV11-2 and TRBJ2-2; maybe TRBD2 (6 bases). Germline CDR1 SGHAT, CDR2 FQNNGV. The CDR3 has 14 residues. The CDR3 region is CASSLVGVTGGLFF. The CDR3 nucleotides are TGTGCCAGCAGCTTAGTGGGGGTCACCGGGGGGCTGTTTTTT. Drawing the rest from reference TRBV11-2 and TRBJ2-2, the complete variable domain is EAGVAQSPRYKIIEKRQSVAFWCNPISGHATLYWYQQILGQGPKLLIQFQNNGVVDDSQLPKDRFSAERLKGVDSTLKIQPAKLEDSAVYLCASSLVGVTGGLFFGEGSRLTVL.

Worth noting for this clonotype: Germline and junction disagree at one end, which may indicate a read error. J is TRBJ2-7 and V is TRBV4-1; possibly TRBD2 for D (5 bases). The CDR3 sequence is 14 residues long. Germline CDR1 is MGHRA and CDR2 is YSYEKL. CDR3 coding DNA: TGCACCAGCAGCCAAGAGGGTCGGGACTACGAGCAGTACTTC. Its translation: CTSSQEGRDYEQYF.

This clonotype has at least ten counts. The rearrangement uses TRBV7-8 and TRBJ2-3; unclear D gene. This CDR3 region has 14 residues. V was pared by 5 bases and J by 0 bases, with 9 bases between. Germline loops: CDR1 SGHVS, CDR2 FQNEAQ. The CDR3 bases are TGTGCCAGCAGCCCCACCCCTAGCACAGATACGCAGTATTTT. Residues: CASSPTPSTDTQYF.

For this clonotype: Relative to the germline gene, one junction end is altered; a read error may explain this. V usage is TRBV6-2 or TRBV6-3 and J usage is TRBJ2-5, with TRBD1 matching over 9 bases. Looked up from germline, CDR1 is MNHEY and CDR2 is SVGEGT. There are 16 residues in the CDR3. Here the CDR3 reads CASSSRWTGEFGTHYF. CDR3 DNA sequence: TGCGCCAGCAGTTCGAGGTGGACAGGGGAATTCGGGACCCACTACTTC.

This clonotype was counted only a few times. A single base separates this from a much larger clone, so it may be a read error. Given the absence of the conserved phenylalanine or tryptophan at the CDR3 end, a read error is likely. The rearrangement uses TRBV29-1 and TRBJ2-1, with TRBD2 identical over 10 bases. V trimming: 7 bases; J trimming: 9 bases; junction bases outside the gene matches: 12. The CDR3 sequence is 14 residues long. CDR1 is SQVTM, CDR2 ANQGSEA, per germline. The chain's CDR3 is CSARQREGRVEQFS. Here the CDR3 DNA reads TGCAGCGCCCGCCAGCGGGAGGGCCGGGTTGAGCAGTTCTCC.

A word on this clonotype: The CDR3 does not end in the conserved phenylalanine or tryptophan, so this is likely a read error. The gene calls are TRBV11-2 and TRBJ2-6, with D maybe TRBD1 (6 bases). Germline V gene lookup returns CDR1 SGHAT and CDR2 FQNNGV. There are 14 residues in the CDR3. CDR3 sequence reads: CASSLEPGANVLTS. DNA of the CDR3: TGTGCCAGCAGCTTAGAGCCAGGGGCCAATGTCCTGACTTCC.

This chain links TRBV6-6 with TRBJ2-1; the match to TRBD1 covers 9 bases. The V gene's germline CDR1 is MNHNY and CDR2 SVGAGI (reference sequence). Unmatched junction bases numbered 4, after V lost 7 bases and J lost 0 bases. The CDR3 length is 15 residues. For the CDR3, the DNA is TGTGCCAGCATCGGGGACAGGGTCTCCTACAATGAGCAGTTCTTC. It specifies CASIGDRVSYNEQFF.

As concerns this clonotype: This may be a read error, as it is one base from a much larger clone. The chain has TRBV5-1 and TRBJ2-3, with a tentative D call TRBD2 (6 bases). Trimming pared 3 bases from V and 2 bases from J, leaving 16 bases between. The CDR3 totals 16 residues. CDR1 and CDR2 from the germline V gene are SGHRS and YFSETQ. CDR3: CASSSSGAEDTDTQYF. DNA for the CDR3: TGCGCCAGCAGCTCGTCGGGAGCTGAGGACACAGATACGCAGTATTTT.

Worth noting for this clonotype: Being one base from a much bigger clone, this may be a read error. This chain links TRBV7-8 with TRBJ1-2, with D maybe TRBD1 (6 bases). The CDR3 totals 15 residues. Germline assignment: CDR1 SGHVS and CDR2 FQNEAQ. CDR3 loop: CAGSPGASVNYGYTF. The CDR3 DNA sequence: TGTGCCGGCAGCCCGGGGGCCAGCGTCAACTATGGCTACACCTTC.

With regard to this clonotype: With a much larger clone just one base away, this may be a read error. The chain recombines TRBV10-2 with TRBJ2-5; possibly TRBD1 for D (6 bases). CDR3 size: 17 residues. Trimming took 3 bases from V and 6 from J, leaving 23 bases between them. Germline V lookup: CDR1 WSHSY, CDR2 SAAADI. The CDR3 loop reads CASSDPYRGRGMKTQYF. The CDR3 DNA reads TGCGCCAGCAGTGACCCCTACCGGGGCAGGGGAATGAAGACCCAGTACTTC.

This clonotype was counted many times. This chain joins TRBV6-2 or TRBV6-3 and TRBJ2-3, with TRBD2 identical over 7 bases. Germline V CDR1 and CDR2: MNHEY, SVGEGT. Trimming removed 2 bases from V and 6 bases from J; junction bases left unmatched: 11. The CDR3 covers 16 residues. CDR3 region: CASSYGGGGLQDTQYF. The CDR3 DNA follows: TGTGCCAGCAGTTACGGAGGCGGGGGACTCCAGGATACGCAGTATTTT.

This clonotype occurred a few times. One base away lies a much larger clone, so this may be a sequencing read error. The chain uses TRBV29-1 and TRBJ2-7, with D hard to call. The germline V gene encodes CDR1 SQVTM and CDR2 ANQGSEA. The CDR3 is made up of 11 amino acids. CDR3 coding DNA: TGCGGCGTTGACGACGGCTACGAGCAGTACTTC. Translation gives CGVDDGYEQYF.

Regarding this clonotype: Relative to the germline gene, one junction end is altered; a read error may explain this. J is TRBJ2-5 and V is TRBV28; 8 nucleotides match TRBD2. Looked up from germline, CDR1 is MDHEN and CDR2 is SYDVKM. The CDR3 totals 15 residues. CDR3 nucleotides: TGTGCCAGCAGTCTACCCGGGACACAGCGGGAGATCCAGTACTTC. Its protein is CASSLPGTQREIQYF.

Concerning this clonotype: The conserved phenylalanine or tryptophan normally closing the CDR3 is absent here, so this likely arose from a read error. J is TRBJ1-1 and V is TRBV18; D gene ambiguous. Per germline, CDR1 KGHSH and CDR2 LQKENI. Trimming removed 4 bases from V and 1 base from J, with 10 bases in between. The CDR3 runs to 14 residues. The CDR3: CASSLAMANTEAFL. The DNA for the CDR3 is TGTGCCAGCTCACTTGCCATGGCGAACACTGAAGCTTTCTTA.

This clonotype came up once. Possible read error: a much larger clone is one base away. The DNA of the CDR3 is TGTGCCAGCAATTACTCGAGACAGGGGGGACAAGAGACCCAGTACTTC. It yields the protein CASNYSRQGGQETQYF. The chain recombines TRBV6-5 with TRBJ2-5; TRBD1 matches at 9 bases. CDR1 and CDR2 (germline): MNHEY, SVGAGI. There are 16 residues in the CDR3.

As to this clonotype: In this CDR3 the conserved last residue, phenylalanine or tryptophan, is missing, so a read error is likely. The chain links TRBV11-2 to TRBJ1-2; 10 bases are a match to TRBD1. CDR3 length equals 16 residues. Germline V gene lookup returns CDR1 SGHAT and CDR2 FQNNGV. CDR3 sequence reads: CASSLDRGQGWDGYTL. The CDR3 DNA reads TGTGCCAGCAGTTTAGATCGGGGACAGGGGTGGGACGGCTACACCCTC.

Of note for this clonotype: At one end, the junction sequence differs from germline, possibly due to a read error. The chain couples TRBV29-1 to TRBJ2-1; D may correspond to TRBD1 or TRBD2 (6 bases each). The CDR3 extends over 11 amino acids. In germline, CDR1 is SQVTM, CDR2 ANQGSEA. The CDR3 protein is CSVPPGAGQFF. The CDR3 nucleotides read TGTAGCGTGCCGCCGGGGGCGGGGCAGTTCTTC.